This TCR beta chain comes out of a study of blood T cell repertoires in COVID-19. Overall study: PBMCs, B-cell-depleted T cells, or T cells provided the cDNA or gDNA that made up the material.

The CDR3 has 13 amino acids. Trimming pared 6 bases from V and 7 bases from J, leaving 12 bases between. CDR1 and CDR2 (germline): SGHTA, FQGNSA. Authors' methods: Estimation of nucleated cell counts was performed using reference gene primer amplification. Measured with immunoSEQ multiplex PCR; TCRdb has only the in-frame clones, and not every one. V and J calls plus clone size are reproduced from that table; the DNA served to infer D and trimming. Among fewer than 200,000 clones, around 80% were seen once, and the ten largest hold more than 10%. In Cohort 3, a recovered donor had either two negative PCRs, clearance, or symptom resolution.

The sequence was collected from a man in his forties or fifties who had recovered from COVID-19. The specimen sequenced was PBMCs or T cells enriched from blood (not recorded which). The V call is TRBV7-2, the J call TRBJ2-2; D may be TRBD2 (5 bases). For the CDR3, the DNA is TGTGCCAGCAGAGATTGGGAGATCGGGGAGCTGTTTTTT. Amino acid sequence: CASRDWEIGELFF.